A single sample is the source of the 18 T cell receptor beta chains below, sequenced in a study of T-cell memory formation after mild COVID-19. Via MiXCR, TCRdb re-called the 5' RACE reads, giving one row per CDR3 protein. This sample carries 550,000 to 650,000 distinct CDR3 sequences, 15% to 20% of them seen once, and the ten largest clones take about 7.4%. Sequencing was performed on PBMCs or a T cell subset sorted from them (not recorded which). These receptors all stem from an adult woman who had mild COVID-19 (a few samples of this study predate the infection). Cell type and time point are not known.

This clonotype was detected many times. The chain links TRBV6-4 to TRBJ2-1, with 12 nucleotides matching TRBD2. V trimming: 10 bases; J trimming: 9 bases; junction bases outside the gene matches: 10. This CDR3 is built from 14 residues. Germline CDR1 reads MRHNA; CDR2 reads SNTAGT. The CDR3 is CATRLAGELGEQFF. The DNA of the CDR3 is TGTGCCACCCGACTAGCGGGAGAGCTAGGTGAGCAGTTCTTC.

The table lists this clonotype with a few counts. The chain recombines TRBV9 with TRBJ2-7, with D tentatively TRBD1 (6 bases). The CDR3 has 14 residues. Looked up from germline, CDR1 is SGDLS and CDR2 is YYNGEE. Trimming shortened V by 5 bases and J by 0 bases, and 12 bases separated the two germline ends. The CDR3 protein is CASSPQGFSYEQYF. In nucleotides, the CDR3 is TGTGCCAGCAGTCCGCAGGGGTTCTCCTACGAGCAGTACTTC.

The chain carries TRBV7-4 and TRBJ2-3; D possibly corresponds to TRBD2 (6 bases). This CDR3 is 21 amino acids long. Germline V gene lookup returns CDR1 SGHVT and CDR2 SQSDAQ. V gave up 1 base and J gave up 1 base, with 27 bases separating them. The CDR3 nucleotides are TGTGCCAGCAGCTTAGTCTGGAATTTGGTCCCGCCGCGGGGTCGCACAGATACGCAGTATTTT. Amino acids: CASSLVWNLVPPRGRTDTQYF.

J is TRBJ2-1 and V is TRBV29-1, with D hard to call. Trimming left V 0 bases short and J 5 bases short, with 5 bases between. The CDR3 covers 12 residues. CDR1 is SQVTM, CDR2 ANQGSEA, per germline. CDR3 sequence: CSVEERNNEQFF. CDR3 nucleotides: TGCAGCGTTGAAGAGCGGAACAATGAGCAGTTCTTC.

The chain links TRBV7-2 to TRBJ1-1; 7 nucleotides line up with TRBD1. Germline values: CDR1 SGHTA, CDR2 FQGNSA. This CDR3 is 15 amino acids long. After removal of 1 base from V and 4 bases from J, the junction contained 6 bases not matched to a gene. CDR3 nucleotide sequence: TGTGCCAGCAGCTTAGTACCAGGGGGGCCCACTGAAGCTTTCTTT. Its protein product is CASSLVPGGPTEAFF.

The rearrangement links TRBV5-1 to TRBJ2-7; tentative D call: TRBD1 (6 bases). In germline, CDR1 is SGHRS, CDR2 YFSETQ. The CDR3 totals 15 residues. Trimming cost V 4 bases and J 5 bases, with 19 bases left between them. The CDR3 DNA sequence: TGCGCCAGCAGCGTGATACAGGGTGGGGGCGACGAGCAGTACTTC. Translating it yields CASSVIQGGGDEQYF.

This clonotype has a handful of counts. The chain carries TRBV12-3 or TRBV12-4 and TRBJ2-7, with D possibly being TRBD1 or TRBD2 (6 bases each). The CDR3 is 16 amino acids. V was shortened by 3 bases and J by 4 bases, with 19 bases between the two germline ends. The CDR3 loop is CASSLGAQGGGYEQYF. CDR3 DNA: TGTGCCAGCAGTTTGGGGGCACAGGGAGGAGGGTACGAGCAGTACTTC.

In this sample, this clonotype turned up a few times. The chain has TRBV18 and TRBJ1-4; D gene uncertain. CDR1 is KGHSH, CDR2 LQKENI, per germline. The V and J ends lost 3 bases and 6 bases respectively, with 11 bases between them. The CDR3 runs to 14 residues. CDR3 nucleotide sequence: TGTGCCAGCTCACCCCTCCGATCCGATGAAAAACTGTTTTTT. Encoded protein: CASSPLRSDEKLFF.

This sequence joins TRBV7-9 and TRBJ1-4; possibly TRBD1 for D (5 bases). V shed 5 bases and J shed 8 bases, with 18 bases lying between them. This CDR3 has 15 amino acids. Looked up from germline, CDR1 is SEHNR and CDR2 is FQNEAQ (reference sequence). The DNA for the CDR3 is TGTGCCAGCAGCCACGGGGACCGCTGGGAGGAAAAACTGTTTTTT. It specifies CASSHGDRWEEKLFF.

This clonotype was observed a handful of times. The CDR3 spells CASSRDNTRTTEAFF. Written as DNA, the CDR3 is TGTGCCAGCAGCCGAGATAATACAAGAACGACTGAAGCTTTCTTT. This rearrangement joins TRBV3-1 to TRBJ1-1; D is unresolved. This CDR3 comprises 15 residues. Germline CDR1 LGHDT, CDR2 YNNKEL (reference sequence). V lost 4 bases and J 5 bases, leaving 17 bases between the germline ends.

This clonotype was detected a few times. The V call is TRBV4-2, the J call TRBJ2-5; TRBD2 matches at 13 bases. CDR1 is LGHNA and CDR2 is YNFKEQ in the germline V gene. The V and J ends lost 3 bases and 5 bases, in that order; junction bases with no gene match: 6. This CDR3 has 16 residues. This CDR3 is CASSQRTSGRPETQYF. The CDR3 nucleotides read TGTGCCAGCAGCCAGAGGACTAGCGGGAGACCGGAGACCCAGTACTTC.

This clonotype has a handful of counts. V and J are TRBV7-2 and TRBJ2-1; no definite D call. Deletions cut 4 bases from V and 9 bases from J, with 13 bases between. The CDR3 contains 13 residues. Germline-derived CDR1 and CDR2 are SGHTA and FQGNSA. The CDR3: CASSWVELSEQFF. The DNA for the CDR3 is TGTGCCAGCAGCTGGGTGGAGCTCAGTGAGCAGTTCTTC.

The chain carries TRBV10-3 and TRBJ1-2, with a possible D match to TRBD1 (6 bases). CDR1 and CDR2 (germline): ENHRY, SYGVKD. Trimming took off 0 bases at V and 5 bases at J, with 10 bases between the two ends. The CDR3 extends over 14 amino acids. The CDR3 sequence is CAISESWGAYGYTF. For the CDR3, the DNA is TGTGCCATCAGTGAGTCTTGGGGGGCTTATGGCTACACCTTC.

V is TRBV15 and J is TRBJ2-5; TRBD2 might be the D (7 bases). V was trimmed by 7 bases and J by 2 bases, leaving 17 bases between them. Germline values: CDR1 LNHNV, CDR2 YYDKDF (reference sequence). The CDR3 runs 15 residues. The CDR3 sequence is CATTPWEGVQETQYF. The CDR3 coding sequence is TGTGCCACCACTCCATGGGAGGGGGTACAAGAGACCCAGTACTTC.

The table lists this clonotype with a few counts. In DNA form, the CDR3 reads TGTGCCAGCAGCTTGGCTAGTCGGGGAAACATTCAGTACTTC. It encodes CASSLASRGNIQYF. This sequence joins TRBV13 and TRBJ2-4, with D possibly TRBD2 on 5 matching bases. V lost 3 bases and J 6 bases, leaving 12 bases between the germline ends. This CDR3 is built from 14 residues. Germline-derived CDR1 and CDR2 are PRHDT and FYEKMQ (reference sequence).

As concerns this clonotype: A much larger clone differs by one base, so this may be a read error. The V call is TRBV6-2 or TRBV6-3, the J call TRBJ2-4; unclear D gene. The CDR3 has 13 residues. Germline values: CDR1 MNHEY, CDR2 SVGEGT. CDR3 residues: CARSYSDLNIQYF. Here the CDR3 DNA reads TGTGCCAGAAGTTACTCGGACCTAAACATTCAGTACTTC.

A few counts support this clonotype. The CDR3 spells CSVVSTGSNMNTEAFF. In DNA, the CDR3 is TGCAGCGTTGTTTCGACAGGATCGAACATGAACACTGAAGCTTTCTTT. J is TRBJ1-1 and V is TRBV29-1, with a weak D call TRBD1 (6 bases). The V end was cut by 4 bases, the J end by 0 bases, with 18 bases between. Germline V gives CDR1 SQVTM, CDR2 ANQGSEA. The CDR3 runs 16 residues.

This clonotype was recorded a few times. The chain is built from TRBV6-5 and TRBJ1-2; maybe TRBD1 (5 bases). This CDR3 contains 11 residues. V shed 7 bases and J shed 5 bases, with 8 bases lying between them. Germline V gives CDR1 MNHEY, CDR2 SVGAGI. CDR3 amino acids: CASNQGYGYTF. The CDR3 nucleotides are TGTGCCAGCAACCAGGGTTATGGCTACACCTTC.